Below, one TCR beta chain is given with its context. The data originate from a study of blood T cell repertoires in COVID-19. Overall study context: The samples span acute and convalescent COVID-19 from the United States, Italy and Spain.

Source study methods: Using reference gene primer amplification, nucleated cell counts were estimated. Generated by immunoSEQ multiplex PCR, the TCRdb table keeps only in-frame clones and is missing some. V and J calls and clone size follow that table, whereas D and trimming were derived from the DNA. The table has a few hundred thousand clones, over 80% seen once. The clonotype comes from a woman in her forties who had recovered from COVID-19. Material: peripheral blood.

The CDR3 here is CASAEAFSGANVLTF. DNA of the CDR3: TGCGCCAGCGCGGAGGCCTTCTCTGGGGCCAACGTCCTGACTTTC. The chain is built from TRBV4-1 and TRBJ2-6; a weak D match, TRBD2 (5 bases). V was trimmed by 8 bases and J by 0 bases, leaving 11 bases between them. The CDR3 runs 15 residues. Germline assignment: CDR1 MGHRA and CDR2 YSYEKL.